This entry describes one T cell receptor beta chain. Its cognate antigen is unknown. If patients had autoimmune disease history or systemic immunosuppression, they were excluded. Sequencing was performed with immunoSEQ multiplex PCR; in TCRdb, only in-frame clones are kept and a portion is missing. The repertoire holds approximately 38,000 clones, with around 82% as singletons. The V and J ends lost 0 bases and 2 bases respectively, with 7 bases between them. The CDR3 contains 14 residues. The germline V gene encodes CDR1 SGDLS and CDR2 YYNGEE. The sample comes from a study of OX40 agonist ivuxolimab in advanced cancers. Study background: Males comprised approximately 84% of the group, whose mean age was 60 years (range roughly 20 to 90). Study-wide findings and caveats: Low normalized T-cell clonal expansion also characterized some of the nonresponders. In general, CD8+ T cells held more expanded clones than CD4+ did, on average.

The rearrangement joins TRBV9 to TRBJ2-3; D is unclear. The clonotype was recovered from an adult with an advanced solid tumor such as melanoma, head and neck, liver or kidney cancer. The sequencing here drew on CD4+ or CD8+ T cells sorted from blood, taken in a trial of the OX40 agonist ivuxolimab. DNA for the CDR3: TGTGCCAGCAGCGTAGTTGCGGTCACAGATACGCAGTATTTT. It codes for CASSVVAVTDTQYF.